The clone carrying this T cell receptor beta chain has ten or more counts. Its antigen is not known. The sample originates from a study of CD8 T cells in ankylosing spondylitis. Trimming pared 0 bases from V and 3 bases from J, leaving 10 bases between. Germline values: CDR1 MNHEY, CDR2 SVGAGI. The CDR3 runs 15 residues. Study-wide results and caveats: As for the disease-linked clones, they showed a CD8+ phenotype and occurred at relatively low frequencies in peripheral blood. Past studies reported some motif variants in reactive arthritis synovial fluid and blood. Ankylosing spondylitis blood appeared to be characterized by a TCR beta motif of eight or nine highly homologous variants.

Each TCR beta library was made by quantitative 5'-RACE that incorporated molecular barcodes. TCRdb analysed the 5' RACE reads with MiXCR anew, one entry per CDR3 protein. The repertoire has some 200,000 distinct CDR3 sequences, 7% to 8% of them found once; the top ten carry approximately 15%. The chain couples TRBV6-5 to TRBJ2-3, with a tentative D call TRBD2 (6 bases). This receptor was taken from a male donor with ankylosing spondylitis. Sequencing used blood, either unsorted or a sorted T cell fraction (not recorded which). CDR3 in DNA: TGTGCCAGCAGTTACTCTAGCGGTCTTACAGATACGCAGTATTTT. It yields the protein CASSYSSGLTDTQYF.